A single sample gave rise to the 15 T cell receptor beta chains below, sequenced in a study of T-cell memory formation after mild COVID-19. TCRdb used MiXCR to reprocess the 5' RACE reads, holding one entry per CDR3 protein. Among 400,000 or so distinct CDR3 sequences, 20% were seen once, and the ten largest hold approximately 8.1%. The specimen sequenced was PBMCs or a T cell subset sorted from them (not recorded which). The receptors were gathered from an adult woman who had mild COVID-19 (a few samples of this study predate the infection). Cell type and time point are not known.

This clonotype occurred a few times. Sequence at one end of the junction differs from germline and may be a read error. This rearrangement joins TRBV7-7 to TRBJ2-1, with D possibly matching TRBD2 (5 bases). The CDR3 runs 15 residues. Germline CDR1 is SSHAT and CDR2 is FNYEAQ (reference sequence). The CDR3 nucleotides read TGTGCTAGCAGCCCCTTCGTAGGAGAGGGAAGTGAGCAGTTCTTC. Translating it yields CASSPFVGEGSEQFF.

The V gene is TRBV7-9, the J gene TRBJ1-1; possible D gene TRBD1, 6 bases. There are 11 residues in the CDR3. V lost 4 bases and J lost 8, with 8 bases in between. CDR1 is SEHNR and CDR2 is FQNEAQ in the germline V gene (reference sequence). This CDR3 is CASSYREEAFF. The CDR3, as DNA: TGTGCCAGCAGCTACAGGGAAGAAGCTTTCTTT.

The J gene is TRBJ2-3, the V gene TRBV12-3 or TRBV12-4; TRBD2 aligns across 8 bases. The CDR3 loop spans 15 amino acids. Trimming at V came to 5 bases and at J to 6 bases, leaving 10 bases not matched to a gene. The CDR3 nucleotides are TGTGCCAGCAGTCTCATACTAGCGGAATCCGATACGCAGTATTTT. As protein: CASSLILAESDTQYF.

The rearrangement links TRBV12-3 or TRBV12-4 to TRBJ1-2; D possibly corresponds to TRBD1 (6 bases). Between the trimmed V and J ends, which lost 7 bases and 6 bases, there was a span of 15 bases. This CDR3 comprises 13 residues. The CDR3 DNA reads TGTGCCAGCACCCTTAGAGGGGGGGATGGCTACACCTTC. Translated: CASTLRGGDGYTF.

The chain links TRBV20-1 to TRBJ1-2; D gene ambiguous. This CDR3 contains 13 residues. The V and J ends lost 6 bases and 0 bases respectively, with 11 bases between them. Germline CDR1 and CDR2: DFQATT and SNEGSKA (reference sequence). The CDR3 region is CSAGSGPNYGYTF. The CDR3 DNA follows: TGCAGTGCCGGATCGGGCCCTAACTATGGCTACACCTTC.

This clonotype was seen a few times. The CDR3 nucleotides are TGTGCCACCAGCAGAGCGGGCACAGATACGCAGTATTTT. Amino acids: CATSRAGTDTQYF. The V and J genes are TRBV15 and TRBJ2-3; D ambiguous. This CDR3 comprises 13 residues. Germline CDR1 reads LNHNV; CDR2 reads YYDKDF (reference sequence). Trimming took 1 base from V and 1 from J, leaving 3 bases between them.

This clonotype was found a few times. The rearrangement joins TRBV20-1 to TRBJ1-2; tentative D call: TRBD1 (6 bases). The V end was cut by 5 bases, the J end by 4 bases, with 17 bases between. The CDR3 consists of 14 residues. Germline values: CDR1 DFQATT, CDR2 SNEGSKA (reference sequence). The CDR3 DNA follows: TGCAGTGCTCCCCGGGACACCGCTTCCTATGGCTACACCTTC. It is translated as CSAPRDTASYGYTF.

This clonotype has just a few counts. The rearrangement joins TRBV7-3 to TRBJ2-1; 8 bases align to TRBD1. CDR3 length: 19 residues. The trim removed 1 base at V and 2 bases at J, leaving 13 bases unmatched. CDR1 and CDR2 from the germline V gene are SGHTA and FQGTGA. CDR3 in DNA: TGTGCCAGCAGCTTAAGTATTAAATCGGGGACAGGAACCTACAATGAGCAGTTCTTC. Translating gives CASSLSIKSGTGTYNEQFF.

The CDR3 nucleotides read TGTGCCACCAGCGGCACTAGCGGGGGAACAGATACGCAGTATTTT. It translates to CATSGTSGGTDTQYF. The chain combines TRBV15 with TRBJ2-3; 11 nucleotides match TRBD2. Losses at the gene ends were 5 bases for V and 3 bases for J; bases not matched to a gene: 4. The CDR3 covers 15 residues. CDR1 LNHNV and CDR2 YYDKDF come from the germline V gene (reference sequence).

There are a few counts of this clonotype. The chain is built from TRBV20-1 and TRBJ2-5; 12 nucleotides agree with TRBD2. The J segment lost 1 base and the V segment lost 5 bases, leaving 8 bases of the junction unmatched. CDR3 length: 16 amino acids. The germline gives CDR1 DFQATT, CDR2 SNEGSKA (reference sequence). CDR3: CSAPGLAGGPQETQYF. The CDR3 DNA follows: TGCAGTGCTCCCGGGCTAGCGGGAGGGCCCCAAGAGACCCAGTACTTC.

This clonotype showed up many times. The V call is TRBV2, the J call TRBJ2-7; possibly TRBD2 for D (7 bases). Trimming pared 6 bases from V and 2 bases from J, leaving 17 bases between. This CDR3 is built from 15 residues. Germline CDR1 and CDR2: SNHLY and FYNNEI. The CDR3, as DNA: TGTGCCAGCAGGCCGCGGGTAGGGGGGGCCTACGAGCAGTACTTC. Amino acids: CASRPRVGGAYEQYF.

The genes are TRBV7-8 and TRBJ1-1; D unclear. Germline-derived CDR1 and CDR2 are SGHVS and FQNEAQ. V was shortened by 2 bases and J by 11 bases, with 12 bases between the two germline ends. The CDR3 loop spans 12 amino acids. The CDR3 reads CASSLSRAGAFF. As DNA, the CDR3 is TGTGCCAGCAGCTTATCGAGGGCCGGGGCTTTCTTT.

The sample holds a few counts of this clonotype. This chain joins TRBV6-1 and TRBJ2-1, with a possible D match to TRBD2 (6 bases). The V end was cut by 5 bases, the J end by 10 bases, with 21 bases between. The CDR3 is made up of 15 amino acids. Germline-derived CDR1 and CDR2 are MNHNS and SASEGT. The CDR3 nucleotides are TGTGCCAGCAGTAACCCGTCGAGCACCCGGGGGGAGCAGTTCTTC. This sequence encodes CASSNPSSTRGEQFF.

This clonotype was seen a handful of times. This sequence joins TRBV12-3 or TRBV12-4 and TRBJ2-1; 8 bases line up with TRBD2. V lost 7 bases, J lost 6 bases, and 8 bases stayed unmatched. The CDR3 length is 14 residues. CDR3: CASTRGSGGNEQFF. The CDR3 DNA reads as TGTGCCAGCACTAGAGGAAGCGGGGGCAATGAGCAGTTCTTC.

The genes are TRBV15 and TRBJ2-7, with 8 bases identical to TRBD1. Germline V gene data show CDR1 as LNHNV and CDR2 as YYDKDF (reference sequence). Trimming removed 1 base from V and 3 bases from J; junction bases left unmatched: 5. The CDR3 length is 15 residues. The CDR3: CATSRVQGGDYEQYF. The CDR3 nucleotides read TGTGCCACCAGCAGAGTACAGGGGGGAGACTACGAGCAGTACTTC.